A selection of T cell receptor beta chains follows, all from one sample in a study of T cell repertoires in cytomegalovirus infection. TCRdb fed the reads into MiXCR, producing one record per CDR3 protein. Here the sample spans 700,000 to 850,000 distinct CDR3 sequences, around a third being singletons. These receptors' antigens are unknown. Sequencing used cultured CD8+ T cells from PBMCs, obtained from culture after CMV antigen stimulation. The receptors here all came from a human donor in good health (CMV status not recorded). Some clones in this sample may be carry-over from other donors' samples. Each CDR3 is given with its conserved first and last residue. Each record gives: J gene, clone size, D gene, V gene, CDR3 DNA, CDR3 protein. The D gene is left open where the match is weak. Expanded clones get a size class; other rows say once, few or many, or leave the size out.

>TRBJ2-5|-|-|TRBV6-5
TGTGCCAGCAGTTACGCGGCGGGGGCTCGGGAGACCCAGTACTTC
CASSYAAGARETQYF
>TRBJ2-1|few|-|TRBV2
TGTGCCAGCACCGGGACGGCCGGCCATGAGCAGTTCTTC
CASTGTAGHEQFF
>TRBJ1-1|-|TRBD1|TRBV4-1
TGCGCCAGCAGCCAACATGGGACAGGGAACACTGAAGCTTTCTTT
CASSQHGTGNTEAFF
>TRBJ1-1|few|-|TRBV27
TGTGCCAGCCTTAATCGGGGGCGGACTGAAGCTTTCTTT
CASLNRGRTEAFF
>TRBJ1-2|few|-|TRBV6-1
TGTGCCAGCATGAGAGGTGGCTACACCTTC
CASMRGGYTF
>TRBJ1-2|-|TRBD1|TRBV5-1
TGCGCCAGCAGCTTCGTCCCGCGGGACAGGGACTATGGCTACACCTTC
CASSFVPRDRDYGYTF
>TRBJ2-5|-|TRBD2|TRBV27
TGTGCCAGCAGCCCCGGGGCACTAGCGGGGGAGACCCAGTACTTC
CASSPGALAGETQYF
>TRBJ2-2|few|TRBD1|TRBV6-2/TRBV6-3
TGTGCCAGCAGTTACTCCAGGGGGCCTCACACCGGGGAGCTGTTTTTT
CASSYSRGPHTGELFF
>TRBJ2-2|once|TRBD2|TRBV28
TGTGCCAGCAGTTGGGGGACTAGCGGGGACACCGGGGAGCTGTTTTTT
CASSWGTSGDTGELFF
>TRBJ2-1|-|-|TRBV6-5
TGTGCCAGCAGTTACCTATTGGTTAATGAGCAGTTCTTC
CASSYLLVNEQFF
>TRBJ1-1|few|-|TRBV6-1
TGTGCCAGCAGTGAATGGGACCTTCTCACTGAAGCTTTCTTT
CASSEWDLLTEAFF
>TRBJ2-5|-|-|TRBV2
TGTGCCAGCAGTGGGTGGGAGGAAGAGACCCAGTACTTC
CASSGWEEETQYF
>TRBJ2-1|-|-|TRBV19
TGTGCCAGTAGTATAGATCCCCTCGGGGACGCACGGAACAATGAGCAGTTCTTC
CASSIDPLGDARNNEQFF
>TRBJ1-2|few|-|TRBV4-3
TGCGCCAGCAGCCAAGATTTGGAGGGGACGAACGGCTACACCTTC
CASSQDLEGTNGYTF
>TRBJ1-1|few|-|TRBV7-9
TGTGCCAGCAGCCAGCTTTCTGAAGCTTTCTTT
CASSQLSEAFF
>TRBJ1-2|few|-|TRBV10-3
TGTGCCATCAGTGAGTCGGCGGGTTATGGCTACACCTTC
CAISESAGYGYTF
>TRBJ1-4|-|-|TRBV7-9
TGTGCCAGCAGCTTACCCGGGTACGAAAAACTGTTTTTT
CASSLPGYEKLFF
>TRBJ2-2|many|-|TRBV7-8
TGTGCCAGCAGCTCTACCGGGACCTTTGTGTTGGAGCTGTTTTTT
CASSSTGTFVLELFF
>TRBJ1-2|-|-|TRBV5-6
TGTGCCAGCAGCAATCCCGCCGGAACAGGTCTGAACTATGGCTACACCTTC
CASSNPAGTGLNYGYTF
>TRBJ2-3|few|-|TRBV7-2
TGTGCCAGCAGCCCTTGGGGCAGATACACAGATACGCAGTATTTT
CASSPWGRYTDTQYF
>TRBJ2-5|few|-|TRBV6-2/TRBV6-3
TGTGCCAGCAGTTACTTCGGGGCGCAAGAGACTCAGTACTTC
CASSYFGAQETQYF
>TRBJ1-1|-|-|TRBV10-3
TGTGCCATAACTACAGGGAACACTGAAGCTTTCTTT
CAITTGNTEAFF
>TRBJ2-7|-|-|TRBV6-1
TGTGCCAGCAGTGAAAGACCCGCGCTAATCACCTACGAGCAGTACTTC
CASSERPALITYEQYF
>TRBJ2-4|few|TRBD2|TRBV7-9
TGTGCCAGCAGCGCGGACACCGGGAGGGGGGCCAAAAACATTCAGTACTTC
CASSADTGRGAKNIQYF
>TRBJ2-2|few|TRBD2|TRBV6-5
TGTGCCAGCAGTTCTCTGGTGGGAGCGGGGGGGTACACCGGGGAGCTGTTTTTT
CASSSLVGAGGYTGELFF
>TRBJ2-1|few|-|TRBV6-1
TGTGCCAGCAGTGATGAGGGCATCTACTACAATGAGCAGTTCTTC
CASSDEGIYYNEQFF
>TRBJ2-1|-|-|TRBV27
TGTGCCAGCAGTTTAGCTATTCCCGGGACGGGGGGCACGGGATACAATGAGCAGTTCTTC
CASSLAIPGTGGTGYNEQFF
>TRBJ2-3|few|-|TRBV9
TGTGCCAGCAGCGCCTATCAGGGTTTAGGTACAGATACGCAGTATTTT
CASSAYQGLGTDTQYF
>TRBJ2-2|-|TRBD2|TRBV6-2/TRBV6-3
TGTGCCAGCAGTTCCCTACTAGCGCAGTATAACACCGGGGAGCTGTTTTTT
CASSSLLAQYNTGELFF
>TRBJ2-1|-|TRBD2|TRBV11-2
TGTGCCAGCAGCTGGACTAGCGGGGGGGGCTCCTACAATGAGCAGTTCTTC
CASSWTSGGGSYNEQFF
>TRBJ1-1|-|-|TRBV7-6
TGTGCCAGCAGCTTAAAAGAAGACAACACTGAAGCTTTCTTT
CASSLKEDNTEAFF
>TRBJ1-5|-|-|TRBV7-8
TGTGCCAGCAGCTGGGGCGTCGGGGCTACGGTCAATCAGCCCCAGCATTTT
CASSWGVGATVNQPQHF
>TRBJ2-7|-|-|TRBV29-1
TGCAGCGTTGAATCGAAACATAACTACGAGCAGTACTTC
CSVESKHNYEQYF
>TRBJ2-2|-|-|TRBV14
TGTGCCAGCAGCCCGAAGGGTTACGGGTGGAACACCGGGGAGCTGTTTTTT
CASSPKGYGWNTGELFF
>TRBJ2-3|many|TRBD2|TRBV6-1
TGTGCCAGCACAACCGGGACTAGCGGGGCAGATACGCAGTATTTT
CASTTGTSGADTQYF